Sequencing of this T cell receptor beta chain was carried out in a study of blood T cells in healthy people across ages. General study findings and limits: Older age coincided with a roughly linear decline in TCR beta diversity per million T cells.

The second PCR ran roughly 6 to 11 cycles with a sample-barcoded 5' primer and J-beta primers. Each of the samples gave a minimum of 2.5 million paired-end reads that contained CDR3. MiXCR was run by TCRdb on the 5' RACE reads, yielding one entry per CDR3 protein. The sample consists of 750,000 to 1,000,000 distinct CDR3 sequences, 25% to 30% of them appearing once. As to this clonotype: Its target is not known.

Germline V gives CDR1 MGHDK, CDR2 SYGVNS. Trimming shortened V by 3 bases and J by 10 bases, and 16 bases separated the two germline ends. The CDR3 length is 14 residues. These data also featured in a second study, about T cells of mothers and their children. This second study says: In each mother, TCR beta CDR3 reads exceeded 8.5 million; in each child, they numbered 3 million to 3.5 million. No persistent microchimeric T cell clones were detected.

The chain recombines TRBV25-1 with TRBJ2-1; a weak D match, TRBD2 (5 bases). The TCR comes from a woman in her thirties or forties in good health. Sequencing input: blood. The CDR3 DNA reads TGTGCCAGCAGTGATATAACTAGTTTTGGCGAGCAGTTCTTC. This codes for CASSDITSFGEQFF.